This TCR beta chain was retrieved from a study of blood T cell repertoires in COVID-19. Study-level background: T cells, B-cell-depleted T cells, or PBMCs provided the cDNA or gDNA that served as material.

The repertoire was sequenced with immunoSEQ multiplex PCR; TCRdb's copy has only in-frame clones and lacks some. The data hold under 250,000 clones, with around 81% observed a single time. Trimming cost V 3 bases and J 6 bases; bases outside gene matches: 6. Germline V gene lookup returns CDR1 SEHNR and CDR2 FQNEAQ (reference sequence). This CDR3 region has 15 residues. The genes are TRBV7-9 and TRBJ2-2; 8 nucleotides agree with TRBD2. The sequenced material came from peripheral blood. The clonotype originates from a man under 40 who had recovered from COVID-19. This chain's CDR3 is CASSFWRGVAGELFF. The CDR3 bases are TGTGCCAGCAGCTTCTGGCGGGGGGTGGCCGGGGAGCTGTTTTTT.